Below, 17 T cell receptor beta chains from the same sample are listed, as sequenced in a study of spatial heterogeneity in lung cancer. Study-level results: One measure, the expanded intratumoral alpha and beta TCR count, tracked tumor mutation counts.

TCRdb analysed the 5' RACE reads with MiXCR anew, one entry per CDR3 protein. This repertoire shows nearly 25,000 distinct CDR3 sequences, under 10% found once; its top ten account for 6.5% to 8.5%. As to time point: sample taken at primary tumor resection. These receptors have no identified antigens. The starting material was lung tumor tissue, obtained at surgery. All receptors derive from a male donor with early-stage non-small cell lung cancer.

This clonotype was picked up many times. The chain has TRBV20-1 and TRBJ2-5; D gene unclear. Germline loops: CDR1 DFQATT, CDR2 SNEGSKA (reference sequence). CDR3 length: 12 residues. V lost 5 bases and J 5 bases, leaving 12 bases between the germline ends. The CDR3 spells CSALQIGETQYF. DNA for the CDR3: TGCAGTGCTTTACAGATCGGGGAGACCCAGTACTTC.

This clonotype was counted many times. J is TRBJ2-1 and V is TRBV7-8, with 8 bases identical to TRBD2. Germline V gives CDR1 SGHVS, CDR2 FQNEAQ. This CDR3 has 16 residues. The ends lost 7 bases at V and 6 bases at J; junction bases unmatched: 14. The CDR3 bases are TGTGCCAGCACCGGTCTGTGGGCGGGAGGAAGCAATGAGCAGTTCTTC. Translated: CASTGLWAGGSNEQFF.

This clonotype was picked up many times. The chain is built from TRBV27 and TRBJ1-1; D perhaps matches TRBD1 (5 bases). The CDR3 spans 13 residues. CDR1 is MNHEY and CDR2 is SMNVEV in the germline V gene (reference sequence). The V end lost 3 bases, the J end lost 10 bases, and 15 bases lay between the germline ends. The CDR3 region is CASSFGQVGGAFF. CDR3 DNA: TGTGCCAGCAGTTTCGGTCAGGTGGGGGGAGCTTTCTTT.

The chain uses TRBV5-5 and TRBJ2-6, with D maybe TRBD1 (6 bases). Trimming shortened V by 4 bases and J by 0 bases, and 11 bases separated the two germline ends. The CDR3 is 16 amino acids. Per the germline V gene, CDR1 is SGHKS and CDR2 is YYEKEE (reference sequence). The CDR3 protein is CASSLGQLSGANVLTF. The CDR3 DNA reads TGTGCCAGCAGCCTAGGACAGCTCTCTGGGGCCAACGTCCTGACTTTC.

This clonotype was recorded only once. It may be a read error: a sequence one base away is much more abundant. The rearrangement uses TRBV2 and TRBJ2-7; D possibly corresponds to TRBD1 (6 bases). This CDR3 contains 12 residues. In germline, CDR1 is SNHLY, CDR2 FYNNEI. CDR3 DNA: TGTGCCAGCACCCCCAGGGGTTACGAGCAGTGCTTC. This gives the protein CASTPRGYEQCF.

This clonotype came up many times. The chain carries TRBV7-9 and TRBJ1-1; no clear D gene. The CDR3 is made up of 12 amino acids. The germline V gene encodes CDR1 SEHNR and CDR2 FQNEAQ (reference sequence). Trimming cost V 5 bases and J 1 base, with 5 bases left between them. The CDR3 DNA follows: TGTGCCAGCAGCCCTGAGAACACTGAAGCTTTCTTT. Protein product: CASSPENTEAFF. Full variable domain (rest looked up from reference TRBV7-9 and TRBJ1-1): DTGVSQNPRHKITKRGQNVTFRCDPISEHNRLYWYRQTLGQGPEFLTYFQNEAQLEKSRLLSDRFSAERPKGSFSTLEIQRTEQGDSAMYLCASSPENTEAFFGQGTRLTVV.

This chain links TRBV7-9 with TRBJ1-5, with unresolved D. Germline-derived CDR1 and CDR2 are SEHNR and FQNEAQ (reference sequence). With 3 bases removed from V and 3 bases from J, the gap between germline ends came to 12 bases. The CDR3 has 15 residues. Written as DNA, the CDR3 is TGTGCCAGCAGCTTGGACGCATCTTTCAATCAGCCCCAGCATTTT. Translation gives CASSLDASFNQPQHF.

This clonotype turned up a few times. This chain uses TRBV6-2 or TRBV6-3 with TRBJ2-7; D unresolved. Trimming pared 6 bases from V and 3 bases from J, leaving 9 bases between. There are 12 residues in the CDR3. Germline assignment: CDR1 MNHEY and CDR2 SVGEGT. In DNA form, the CDR3 reads TGTGCCAGCAGCCCCGAGCGCTACGAGCAGTACTTC. This encodes CASSPERYEQYF.

This clonotype was seen many times. The chain carries TRBV20-1 and TRBJ1-1, with TRBD1 as a possible D gene (5 bases). The germline V gene encodes CDR1 DFQATT and CDR2 SNEGSKA (reference sequence). V lost 8 bases to trimming and J lost 7 bases, with 17 bases between them. The CDR3 is 12 residues long. CDR3 in DNA: TGCAGTCAAAAGAGGGGACGTGATGAAGCTTTCTTT. Residues: CSQKRGRDEAFF.

This clonotype occurred many times. CDR3 loop: CASSLVRAGSEKLFF. For the CDR3, the DNA is TGTGCCAGCAGTTTAGTGCGGGCAGGGAGCGAAAAACTGTTTTTT. The chain carries TRBV28 and TRBJ1-4; D possibly corresponds to TRBD1 (5 bases). Trimming took off 2 bases at V and 8 bases at J, with 15 bases between the two ends. This CDR3 is built from 15 residues. CDR1 and CDR2 (germline): MDHEN, SYDVKM. Full variable domain (outside the CDR3, taken from reference TRBV28 and TRBJ1-4): DVKVTQSSRYLVKRTGEKVFLECVQDMDHENMFWYRQDPGLGLRLIYFSYDVKMKEKGDIPEGYSVSREKKERFSLILESASTNQTSMYLCASSLVRAGSEKLFFGSGTQLSVL.

The J gene is TRBJ2-5, the V gene TRBV2; D is possibly TRBD1 or TRBD2 (5 bases each). Germline V gives CDR1 SNHLY, CDR2 FYNNEI. The CDR3 consists of 13 residues. V lost 3 bases and J lost 7, with 12 bases in between. The CDR3 region is CASSDWGSATQYF. For the CDR3, the DNA is TGTGCCAGCAGTGATTGGGGGAGCGCGACCCAGTACTTC.

A few counts support this clonotype. The V and J genes are TRBV15 and TRBJ1-5, with a possible D match to TRBD1 (5 bases). This CDR3 is 15 amino acids long. V lost 1 base and J lost 6, with 13 bases in between. The germline CDR1 and CDR2 sequences are LNHNV and YYDKDF (reference sequence). CDR3 loop: CATSRATGGGQPQHF. The CDR3 DNA reads as TGTGCCACCAGCAGAGCTACAGGTGGAGGTCAGCCCCAGCATTTT.

This clonotype was recorded a few times. The CDR3 region has the DNA TGTGCCAGCAGCCGCTTCAAGGCCCGAGGTTTGTCTCAGCCCCAGCATTTT. Protein product: CASSRFKARGLSQPQHF. The chain is built from TRBV5-6 and TRBJ1-5; D not resolved. V was cut by 4 bases and J by 6 bases, with 23 bases left in between. The V gene's germline CDR1 is SGHDT and CDR2 YYEEEE. The CDR3 length is 17 residues.

The rearrangement joins TRBV5-1 to TRBJ1-1; no definite D call. CDR1 SGHRS and CDR2 YFSETQ come from the germline V gene. The CDR3 runs to 14 residues. V lost 5 bases, J lost 1 base, and 12 bases lay in between. The DNA of the CDR3 is TGCGCCAGCAGACATTTACAGTCGAACACTGAAGCTTTCTTT. Translation: CASRHLQSNTEAFF. The full variable domain, in which reference TRBV5-1 and TRBJ1-1 provide the parts outside the CDR3, is KAGVTQTPRYLIKTRGQQVTLSCSPISGHRSVSWYQQTPGQGLQFLFEYFSETQRNKGNFPGRFSGRQFSNSRSEMNVSTLELGDSALYLCASRHLQSNTEAFFGQGTRLTVV.

This clonotype was seen ten or more times. This chain connects TRBV10-3 to TRBJ1-2, with 8 bases aligning to TRBD1. Germline V gene sequence: CDR1 ENHRY, CDR2 SYGVKD. This CDR3 spans 16 amino acids. After removal of 2 bases from V and 1 base from J, the junction contained 6 bases not matched to a gene. CDR3 loop: CAISEDGTGLNYGYTF. The CDR3 DNA sequence: TGTGCCATCAGTGAGGACGGGACAGGCCTTAACTATGGCTACACCTTC.

This clonotype was recorded at least ten times. V usage is TRBV27 and J usage is TRBJ1-2, with 8 bases matching TRBD1. This CDR3 spans 13 amino acids. With 11 bases clipped from V and 4 bases from J, the junction kept 9 bases outside the gene matches. From germline, CDR1 is MNHEY and CDR2 SMNVEV (reference sequence). The CDR3 protein is CASGGQGLYGYTF. The DNA for the CDR3 is TGTGCCTCAGGAGGACAGGGTCTCTATGGCTACACCTTC.

This clonotype was observed many times. The chain is built from TRBV4-3 and TRBJ2-3; the match to TRBD2 covers 7 bases. CDR1 LGHNA and CDR2 YSLEER come from the germline V gene. The CDR3 loop spans 15 amino acids. The V segment lost 4 bases and the J segment 5 bases; nucleotides outside the gene matches: 9. The CDR3 DNA sequence: TGCGCCAGCAGCCCCGGGGGGAGGGCCAAAGATACGCAGTATTTT. Its translation is CASSPGGRAKDTQYF.